This T cell receptor (beta chain) was identified during a study of radiotherapy plus CTLA-4 blockade in lung cancer. Study overall: Objective responses were seen in more than 15% of patients, disease control in about 30%.

Whole-study results and caveats: Among blood TCR repertoires after radiotherapy plus ipilimumab, tumor-derived clones expanded. With interferon-beta, early dynamics of blood T cell clones were reported to best predict response.

CDR1 and CDR2 from the germline V gene are SGHKS and YYEKEE (reference sequence). With V trimmed by 4 bases and J by 7 bases, 9 bases remained unmatched. The CDR3 sequence is 15 residues long. With regard to this clone: Its antigen is unknown.

Generated by immunoSEQ multiplex PCR, the TCRdb table keeps only in-frame clones and is missing some. The repertoire holds tens of thousands of clones, with approximately 77% as singletons. Specimen: peripheral blood, collected from a patient treated with radiotherapy plus ipilimumab. This receptor was taken from a human donor with non-small cell lung cancer who had stable disease on radiotherapy plus ipilimumab. The rearrangement uses TRBV5-5 and TRBJ1-4; 8 nucleotides agree with TRBD1. Here the CDR3 reads CASSRERTGSEKLFF. The CDR3 nucleotides read TGTGCCAGCAGCCGAGAAAGGACAGGGAGTGAAAAACTGTTTTTT.